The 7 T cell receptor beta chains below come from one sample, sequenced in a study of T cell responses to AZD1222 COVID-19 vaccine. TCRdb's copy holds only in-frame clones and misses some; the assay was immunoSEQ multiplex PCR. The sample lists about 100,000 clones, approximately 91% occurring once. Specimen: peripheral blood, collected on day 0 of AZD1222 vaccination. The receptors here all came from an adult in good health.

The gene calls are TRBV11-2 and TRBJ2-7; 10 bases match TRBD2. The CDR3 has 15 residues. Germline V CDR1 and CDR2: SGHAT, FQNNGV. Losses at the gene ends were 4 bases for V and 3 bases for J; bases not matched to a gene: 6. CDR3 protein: CASSSGGLAIYEQYF. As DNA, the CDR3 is TGTGCCAGCAGCTCCGGGGGACTAGCGATCTACGAGCAGTACTTC.

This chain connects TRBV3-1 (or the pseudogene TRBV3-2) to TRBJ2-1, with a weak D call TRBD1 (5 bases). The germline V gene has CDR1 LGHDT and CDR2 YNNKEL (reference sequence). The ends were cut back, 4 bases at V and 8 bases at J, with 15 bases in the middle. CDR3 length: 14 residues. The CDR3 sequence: CASSPWGRVDEQFF. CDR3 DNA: TGTGCCAGCAGCCCCTGGGGCAGGGTCGATGAGCAGTTCTTC.

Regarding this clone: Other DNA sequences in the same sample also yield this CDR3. In DNA form, the CDR3 reads TGTGCCAGCAGCGGGACTAGCGGTACCTACGAGCAGTACTTC. Protein product: CASSGTSGTYEQYF. V and J are TRBV5-6 and TRBJ2-7; 11 bases agree with TRBD2. Germline V lookup: CDR1 SGHDT, CDR2 YYEEEE. V dropped 4 bases and J dropped 2; count of bases not matched to a gene: 2. This CDR3 comprises 14 residues.

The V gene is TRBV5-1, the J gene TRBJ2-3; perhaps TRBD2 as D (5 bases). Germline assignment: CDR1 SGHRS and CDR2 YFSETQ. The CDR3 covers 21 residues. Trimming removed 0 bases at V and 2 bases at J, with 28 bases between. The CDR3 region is CASSLGRFPTPPGLITDTQYF. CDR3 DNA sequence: TGCGCCAGCAGCTTGGGTCGATTCCCGACCCCCCCCGGACTTATCACAGATACGCAGTATTTT.

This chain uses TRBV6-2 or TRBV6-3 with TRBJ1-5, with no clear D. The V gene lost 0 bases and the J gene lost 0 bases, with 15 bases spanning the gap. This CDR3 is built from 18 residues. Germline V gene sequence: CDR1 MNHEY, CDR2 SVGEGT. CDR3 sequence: CASSYSSRALYSNQPQHF. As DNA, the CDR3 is TGTGCCAGCAGTTACTCTTCAAGAGCCCTATATAGCAATCAGCCCCAGCATTTT.

The CDR3 here is CASSVRTLSTDTQYF. The CDR3 region has the DNA TGTGCCAGCAGCGTCCGGACCTTAAGCACAGATACGCAGTATTTT. The chain has TRBV5-6 and TRBJ2-3; D not resolved. Trimming cost V 4 bases and J 0 bases, with 12 bases left between them. This CDR3 has 15 amino acids. Germline CDR1 reads SGHDT; CDR2 reads YYEEEE.

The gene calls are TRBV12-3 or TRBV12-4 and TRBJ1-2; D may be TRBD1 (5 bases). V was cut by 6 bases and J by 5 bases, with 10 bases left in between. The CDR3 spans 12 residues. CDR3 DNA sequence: TGTGCCAGCAGCGGGGACCTTTATGGCTACACCTTC. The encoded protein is CASSGDLYGYTF.